This TCR beta chain was documented in a study of blood T cell repertoires in COVID-19. Study background: Researchers got acute and convalescent COVID-19 samples from the United States, Italy and Spain.

CDR3 length equals 13 residues. Germline V gene sequence: CDR1 SNHLY, CDR2 FYNNEI. J lost 6 bases, V lost 8 bases, and 7 bases had no gene match. The assay was immunoSEQ multiplex PCR, and TCRdb's table has in-frame clones only and misses some. In the table there are some 180,000 clones, around four fifths of which are singletons. Input material: peripheral blood. V usage is TRBV2 and J usage is TRBJ2-3, with 8 bases aligning to TRBD2. This clonotype was obtained from a woman aged 40 to 50 with COVID-19, enrolled during active disease. The CDR3 loop is CASWPGGSDTQYF. CDR3 nucleotide sequence: TGTGCCAGCTGGCCGGGGGGGTCGGATACGCAGTATTTT.